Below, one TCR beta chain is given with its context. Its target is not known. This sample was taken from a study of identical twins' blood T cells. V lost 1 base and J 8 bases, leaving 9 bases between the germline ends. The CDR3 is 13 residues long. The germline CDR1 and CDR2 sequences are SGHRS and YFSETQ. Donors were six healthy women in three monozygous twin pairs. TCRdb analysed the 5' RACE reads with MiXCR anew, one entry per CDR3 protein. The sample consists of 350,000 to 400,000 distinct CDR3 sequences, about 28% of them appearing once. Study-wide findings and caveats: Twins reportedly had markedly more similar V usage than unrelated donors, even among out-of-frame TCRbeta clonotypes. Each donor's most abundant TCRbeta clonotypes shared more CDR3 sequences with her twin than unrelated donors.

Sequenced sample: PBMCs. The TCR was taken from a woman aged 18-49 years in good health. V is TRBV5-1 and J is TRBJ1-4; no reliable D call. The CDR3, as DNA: TGCGCCAGCAGCTTGCCCGGTTCCGAAAAACTGTTTTTT. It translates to CASSLPGSEKLFF.